This entry describes one TCR beta chain. The source of the sample is a study of T cell changes during pregnancy in multiple sclerosis. The CDR3 loop spans 16 amino acids. V trimming: 1 base; J trimming: 11 bases; junction bases outside the gene matches: 15. The germline V gene encodes CDR1 MGHRA and CDR2 YSYEKL. Profiling relied on immunoSEQ multiplex PCR, and the TCRdb table lists in-frame clones only, not all of them. This sample carries more than 70,000 clones, 93% of them seen once, and the ten largest clones take roughly 2.5%. The chain employs TRBV4-1 and TRBJ1-1; the match to TRBD1 covers 8 bases. The sequence derives from a female donor with multiple sclerosis, enrolled in a pregnancy study. This material consisted of peripheral blood, taken in the second trimester of pregnancy. The CDR3 is CASSQAWGRGPRKAFF. The CDR3 nucleotides read TGCGCCAGCAGCCAAGCCTGGGGCAGGGGGCCAAGAAAGGCTTTCTTT.